These 3 T cell receptor beta chains originate from one sample sequenced in a study of blood T cell repertoires in COVID-19 (TCRdb year 2020). Receptor libraries were prepared by the immunoSEQ multiplex PCR assay. The table was pulled from immuneACCESS by TCRdb, which kept in-frame rearrangements only. Such tables lose some clones; where checked, under half of the loss comes from unresolved V genes, and the rest has no known cause. This sample is represented by about 380,000 clones; around 89% of them were singletons. Clones ranked in the top ten supply about 1.2% of the sample. The source material was peripheral blood. All receptors derive from a man in his forties with acute or convalescent COVID-19.

CDR3 nucleotide sequence: TGTGCCAGCAGCAGGACAAGCTATGGCTACACCTTC. Translating it yields CASSRTSYGYTF. V gene TRBV6-5 combines with J gene TRBJ1-2; perhaps TRBD1 as D (5 bases). V shed 6 bases and J shed 4 bases, with 9 bases lying between them. Germline V gene data show CDR1 as MNHEY and CDR2 as SVGAGI. CDR3 size: 12 residues.

V usage is TRBV5-1 and J usage is TRBJ2-3, with D perhaps TRBD2 (6 bases). Germline CDR1 SGHRS, CDR2 YFSETQ. Trimming cost V 2 bases and J 4 bases, with 11 bases left between them. The CDR3 runs to 14 residues. CDR3 in amino acids: CASSFASGADTQYF. For the CDR3, the DNA is TGCGCCAGCAGCTTTGCTTCGGGGGCAGATACGCAGTATTTT.

The V gene is TRBV7-8, the J gene TRBJ2-7; D might be TRBD1 (6 bases). This CDR3 is 14 amino acids long. Trimming shortened V by 4 bases and J by 3 bases, and 13 bases separated the two germline ends. Germline values: CDR1 SGHVS, CDR2 FQNEAQ. The CDR3 protein is CASSSGEFSYEQYF. The DNA for the CDR3 is TGTGCCAGCAGCTCAGGGGAGTTTAGCTACGAGCAGTACTTC.